The subject of this entry is one T cell receptor beta chain. This sample is part of a study of cytomegalovirus exposure and HLA in healthy donors. The CDR3 extends over 15 amino acids. CDR1 is LNHDA, CDR2 SQIVND, per germline (reference sequence). V was pared by 5 bases and J by 4 bases, with 15 bases between. PCR employed 60 Vbeta and 13 Jbeta primers. TCRdb's copy holds only in-frame clones and misses some; the assay was immunoSEQ multiplex PCR. The table lists some 130,000 clones. This receptor was identified in a woman in her 40s in good health and CMV-seropositive. The V call is TRBV19, the J call TRBJ1-5; a weak D match, TRBD1 (5 bases). The sample taken for sequencing was PBMCs. This CDR3 reads CASSLTRAGNQPQHF. CDR3 DNA: TGTGCCAGTAGTCTCACCCGGGCAGGGAATCAGCCCCAGCATTTT.